This T cell receptor beta chain derives from a study of shared clonotypes between healthy human individuals (dated by TCRdb to 2019 to 2021). About the full investigation: The cohort comprised a couple of women and a few men aged 18 to 49 years. Per donor, leukapheresis produced somewhere between about 0.94 and 10 billion PBMCs. To estimate repertoire size and how much clonotypes are shared between individuals, the study performed deep sequencing of blood TCR repertoires from five healthy adults. For each donor, three plates each were used for CD4 naive and CD4 memory, two plates were used for CD8 naive, and one plate was used for CD8 memory. Libraries were prepared and TCR repertoires were sequenced by different laboratories using diverse techniques, in order to increase sequencing depth and limit assay-specific biases.

Concerning this clone: This clone's antigen is unknown. Base-call qualities are not available, and no considerably larger clone is one nucleotide away.

The donors were healthy, HIV-negative adults who had no recently reported acute infections or vaccinations. Every donor was a Caucasian adult living in Nashville, Tennessee, USA. The CD8 memory samples were a combination of magnetically selected CD45RO+ cells and CCR7-negative CD45RA+ effector memory (TemRA) cells. Blood was obtained by leukapheresis, after which PBMCs were separated by Ficoll-Histopaque density gradient centrifugation and cryopreserved in liquid nitrogen vapor phase. Purity and quantity of every magnetically sorted T cell population were checked by analytical flow cytometry. Genomic DNA was isolated from every sorted fraction and measured by UV absorbance on a Nanodrop 2000c. Using the deep immunoSEQ assay, TCR CDR3 regions were amplified from genomic DNA by multiplex PCR. Extracted genomic DNA from each cell subset was distributed evenly across all wells of several immunoSEQ 96-well plates, and each plate was treated as a replicate. For sorted subsets, around 0.2 ug of genomic DNA, equivalent to about 30,000 T cell genomes, went into each replicate PCR. Purified libraries were measured with a Qubit 3.0 fluorometer, size-checked on a Bioanalyzer 2100, and measured again with the KAPA Library Quantification kit. A separate single-read 150-cycle Illumina NextSeq 550 flow cell was used to sequence each immunoSEQ 96-well plate. The paper's data handling went like this. The immunoSEQ output contained only junctional sequences without quality scores, so filtering could not match that applied to full-length reads. To assign V/J genes and CDR3, sequences were annotated using PyIR, a Python wrapper for IgBLAST v1.9, with IMGT germline references. Any read was removed if the V/J assignment was weak (E-value above 1e-6), the CDR3 was missing, or the read contained stop codons, out-of-frame junctions, or ambiguous translated residues. V3J clonotypes were defined by identical inferred V gene, J gene, and CDR3 amino acid sequence. To compute the percentage overlap between repertoires, the number of shared unique clonotypes was divided by the size of the smaller repertoire. Richness of each repertoire was evaluated using RTK rarefaction, the Chao1 estimator, and Recon v2.1 estimates of unobserved clonotypes. For all TCRbeta clonotypes obtained by the gDNA method from a handful of donors, generation probabilities were computed with OLGA. Sourced from immuneACCESS, this table was stored by TCRdb with only in-frame sequences that have V and J called. A share of the clones is absent; for the studies checked, an unresolved V gene accounts for under half, and the remainder has no known explanation. V and J calls and clone size are copied from that table; D and trimming were computed from the DNA. The sample includes about 92,000 clones, with 68% observed a single time. Roughly 50% of the sample rests with the top ten.

V loses 0 bases of germline sequence and J loses 4 bases, and the interval between the two ends is 10 bases. CDR1 and CDR2 were assigned from the germline V gene as SGHRS and YFSETQ. The CDR3 spans 14 residues, from the cysteine through the phenylalanine. Just CDR3 DNA is preserved here, 42 bases in frame from base 1. What the study reported, not specific to this receptor: Rarefaction of sorted-subset datasets indicated incomplete sequencing despite the large sequencing depth. Only blood was sampled, and tissue TCR repertoires likely differ from those in blood. Pairwise subsampling indicated that sequencing depth was expected to affect the degree of clonotype sharing among donors. When several donors were compared, the shared fraction of clonotypes was around 4.6% for naive CD4, around 4% for naive CD8, 2% to 2.5% for memory CD4, and under 0.5% for memory CD8. Higher generation probabilities were observed for clonotypes shared by all four sorted-subset donors than for non-shared clonotypes. Because the study included only a small number of donors, the genetic and exposure-history diversity represented was limited. Estimated clonotype richness was generally larger for naive than for memory subsets.

Sequenced material: memory CD8+ T cells sorted from blood. What the cell subset or site label conveys for this sample: CD45RO+ cells pooled with CCR7-negative TemRA cells. The chain employs TRBV5-1 and TRBJ2-5, with TRBD1 tentatively as D gene (5 bases match). The sequence came from a man aged 25-45 years in good health. Read as DNA, the sequence is TGCGCCAGCAGCTTGGTGGCAGGGTCAGAGACCCAGTACTTC. Its product reads: CASSLVAGSETQYF.